The present T cell receptor beta chain was sequenced within a study of blood T cells in healthy people across ages. Whole-study context: There was about one barcoded beta molecule captured by template switching per two T cells.

Peripheral blood, ten milliliters per donor, was collected. The CDR3 extends over 16 amino acids. V lost 2 bases, J lost 5 bases, and 15 bases lay in between. In germline, CDR1 is LNHNV, CDR2 YYDKDF (reference sequence). Whole-study findings and limits: Long-lived donors carried more naive CD4+ cells and greater diversity than aged donors.

This clonotype was found many times. The antigen remains unidentified. Combining a sample-barcoded 5' primer with a J-beta primer mix, a second PCR ran for about 7 to 11 cycles. Through a template-switch adaptor with 12 random nucleotides, each cDNA molecule received a tag. One entry per CDR3 protein, called by TCRdb with MiXCR from the 5' RACE reads. The table shows approximately 320,000 distinct CDR3 sequences, with around 30% occurring only once. This receptor was identified in a woman in her sixties or seventies in good health. The chain employs TRBV15 and TRBJ1-4; no clear D gene. Sequencing was carried out using blood. CDR3 DNA: TGTGCCACCAGCAGATTTTCGAACAGTAAAAATGAAAAACTGTTTTTT. It specifies CATSRFSNSKNEKLFF.